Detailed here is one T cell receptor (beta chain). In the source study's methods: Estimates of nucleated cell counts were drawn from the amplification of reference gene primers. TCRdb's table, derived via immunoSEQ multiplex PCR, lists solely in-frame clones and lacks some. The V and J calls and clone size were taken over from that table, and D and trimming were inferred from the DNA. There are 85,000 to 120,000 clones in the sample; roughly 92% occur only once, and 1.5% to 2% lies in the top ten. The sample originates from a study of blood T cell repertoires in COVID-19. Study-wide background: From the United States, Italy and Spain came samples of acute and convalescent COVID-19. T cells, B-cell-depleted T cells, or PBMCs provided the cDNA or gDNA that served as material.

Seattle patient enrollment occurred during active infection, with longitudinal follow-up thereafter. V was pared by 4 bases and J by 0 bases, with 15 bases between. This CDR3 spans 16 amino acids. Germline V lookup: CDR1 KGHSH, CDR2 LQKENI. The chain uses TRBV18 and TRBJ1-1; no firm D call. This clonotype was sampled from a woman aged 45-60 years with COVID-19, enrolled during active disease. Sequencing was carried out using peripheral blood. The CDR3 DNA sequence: TGTGCCAGCTCACAACGGAGCGCACCTATGAACACTGAAGCTTTCTTT. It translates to CASSQRSAPMNTEAFF.